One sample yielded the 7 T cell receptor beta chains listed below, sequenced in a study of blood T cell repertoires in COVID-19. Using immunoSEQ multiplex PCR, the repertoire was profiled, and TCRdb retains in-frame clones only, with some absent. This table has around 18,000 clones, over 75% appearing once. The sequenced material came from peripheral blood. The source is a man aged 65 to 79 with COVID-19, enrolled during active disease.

CDR3: CASSVGGTTGNTIYF. The CDR3 nucleotides read TGTGCCAGCAGCGTAGGAGGCACGACTGGAAACACCATATATTTT. This sequence joins TRBV9 and TRBJ1-3; D uncertain. The CDR3 runs 15 residues. Germline values: CDR1 SGDLS, CDR2 YYNGEE. V was shortened by 0 bases and J by 2 bases, with 9 bases between the two germline ends.

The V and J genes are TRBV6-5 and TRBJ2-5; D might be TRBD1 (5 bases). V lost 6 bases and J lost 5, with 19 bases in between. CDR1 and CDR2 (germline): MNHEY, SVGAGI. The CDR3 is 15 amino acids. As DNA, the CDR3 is TGTGCCAGCAGGGCGACCAGGGCCGAATGGGAGACCCAGTACTTC. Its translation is CASRATRAEWETQYF.

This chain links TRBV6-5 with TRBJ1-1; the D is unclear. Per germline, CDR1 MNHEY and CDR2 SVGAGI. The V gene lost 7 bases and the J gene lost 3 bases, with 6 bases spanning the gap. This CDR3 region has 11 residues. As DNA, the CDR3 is TGTGCCAGCACCGGGTACACTGAAGCTTTCTTT. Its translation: CASTGYTEAFF.

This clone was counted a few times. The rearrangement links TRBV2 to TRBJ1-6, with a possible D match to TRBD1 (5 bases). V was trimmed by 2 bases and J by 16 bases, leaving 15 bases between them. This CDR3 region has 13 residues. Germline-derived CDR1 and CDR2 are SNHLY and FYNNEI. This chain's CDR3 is CASSEMGQGRLHF. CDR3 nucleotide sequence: TGTGCCAGCAGTGAAATGGGGCAGGGCCGGCTCCACTTT.

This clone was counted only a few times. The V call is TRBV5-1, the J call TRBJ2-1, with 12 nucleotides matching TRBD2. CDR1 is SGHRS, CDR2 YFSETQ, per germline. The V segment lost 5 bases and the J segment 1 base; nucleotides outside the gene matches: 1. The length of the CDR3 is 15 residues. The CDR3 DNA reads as TGCGCCAGCAGAACTAGCGGGGGGTCCTACAATGAGCAGTTCTTC. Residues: CASRTSGGSYNEQFF.

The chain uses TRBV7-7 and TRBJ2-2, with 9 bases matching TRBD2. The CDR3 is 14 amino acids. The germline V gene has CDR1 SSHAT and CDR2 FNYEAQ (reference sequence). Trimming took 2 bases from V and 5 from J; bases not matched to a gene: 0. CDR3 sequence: CASSLTSGTGELFF. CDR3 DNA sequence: TGTGCCAGCAGCTTAACTAGCGGGACCGGGGAGCTGTTTTTT.

The CDR3 DNA follows: TGTGCCAGCAACAGGGACATGAACACTGAAGCTTTCTTT. Translated, it gives CASNRDMNTEAFF. The rearrangement joins TRBV12-3 or TRBV12-4 to TRBJ1-1; perhaps TRBD1 as D (6 bases). Trimming pared 7 bases from V and 0 bases from J, leaving 9 bases between. The length of the CDR3 is 13 residues.